A single sample gave rise to the 9 T cell receptor beta chains below, sequenced in a study of beta chain features in type 1 diabetes. The entirety of the isolated RNA underwent reverse transcription, so expressed TCRB transcripts were sequenced. Data came from immunoSEQ multiplex PCR; TCRdb stores just in-frame clones and leaves some out. The data show about 240,000 clones, about 30% seen once. Material for sequencing was central memory CD4+ T cells from blood. These receptors all stem from a man aged 25 to 40 in good health.

In this sample, this clone turned up a few times. The chain uses TRBV5-1 and TRBJ2-7, with a weak D call TRBD1 (6 bases). Trimming took off 4 bases at V and 4 bases at J, with 15 bases between the two ends. Germline assignment: CDR1 SGHRS and CDR2 YFSETQ. The CDR3 spans 14 residues. In nucleotides, the CDR3 is TGCGCCAGCAGCCGGACAGCCGGAGAATACGAGCAGTACTTC. Residues: CASSRTAGEYEQYF.

The V call is TRBV7-8, the J call TRBJ2-1; 8 bases are a match to TRBD1. This CDR3 has 15 amino acids. Trimming at V came to 3 bases and at J to 4 bases, leaving 5 bases not matched to a gene. From germline, CDR1 is SGHVS and CDR2 FQNEAQ. The CDR3 DNA is TGTGCCAGCAGCTTCGCCGGGACAGGATACAATGAGCAGTTCTTC. Translating gives CASSFAGTGYNEQFF.

In its sample, this clone was seen a few times. J is TRBJ2-1 and V is TRBV6-5; no clear D gene. Germline CDR1 is MNHEY and CDR2 is SVGAGI. The CDR3 is 11 amino acids. The V end lost 7 bases, the J end lost 10 bases, and 11 bases lay between the germline ends. The CDR3 here is CASTRNSEQFF. CDR3 DNA sequence: TGTGCCAGCACTCGAAACTCGGAGCAGTTCTTC.

This clone was counted only a few times. Other DNA sequences within the sample encode an identical CDR3. The chain employs TRBV5-4 and TRBJ2-6; D is perhaps TRBD2 (5 bases). This CDR3 comprises 17 residues. Germline CDR1 reads SGHNT; CDR2 reads YYREEE (reference sequence). Trimming removed 2 bases from V and 1 base from J, with 13 bases in between. CDR3 amino acids: CASSFGGRSSGANVLTF. DNA for the CDR3: TGTGCCAGCAGCTTCGGCGGGCGCTCTTCTGGGGCCAACGTCCTGACTTTC.

The J gene is TRBJ2-1, the V gene TRBV7-2; 8 positions agree with TRBD1. In germline, CDR1 is SGHTA, CDR2 FQGNSA. This CDR3 is built from 15 residues. The trim removed 6 bases at V and 3 bases at J, leaving 7 bases unmatched. CDR3 amino acids: CASRSTGVVYNEQFF. The CDR3 bases are TGTGCCAGCAGGTCGACAGGGGTGGTCTACAATGAGCAGTTCTTC. The full variable domain, completed using reference TRBV7-2 and TRBJ2-1, is GAGVSQSPSNKVTEKGKDVELRCDPISGHTALYWYRQSLGQGLEFLIYFQGNSAPDKSGLPSDRFSAERTGGSVSTLTIQRTQQEDSAVYLCASRSTGVVYNEQFFGPGTRLTVL.

CDR3 protein: CASSLRPSGGNEQFF. CDR3 nucleotide sequence: TGCGCCAGCAGCTTAAGGCCTAGCGGGGGGAACGAGCAGTTCTTC. This chain links TRBV5-1 with TRBJ2-1; TRBD2 agrees at 11 bases. V shed 2 bases and J 10 bases; nucleotides not matched to a gene: 8. The CDR3 has 15 residues. Germline CDR1 and CDR2: SGHRS and YFSETQ.

This clone was seen ten or more times. The same CDR3 also results from other DNA sequences found in this sample. The genes are TRBV5-1 and TRBJ2-3, with 9 bases that match TRBD2. The junction had 2 bases not matched to a gene; V was cut back by 3 bases and J by 3 bases. CDR3 length: 14 residues. Per the germline V gene, CDR1 is SGHRS and CDR2 is YFSETQ. The CDR3 region is CASSSGLATDTQYF. CDR3 in DNA: TGCGCCAGCAGCTCCGGACTAGCGACAGATACGCAGTATTTT.

This clone was observed once. V usage is TRBV5-1 and J usage is TRBJ2-1; 8 bases align to TRBD1. Germline V gives CDR1 SGHRS, CDR2 YFSETQ. V dropped 2 bases and J dropped 2; count of bases not matched to a gene: 3. The CDR3 runs to 15 residues. The CDR3 sequence: CASSFDRGPYNEQFF. CDR3 DNA sequence: TGCGCCAGCAGCTTTGACAGGGGCCCCTACAATGAGCAGTTCTTC.

V and J are TRBV10-3 and TRBJ2-2; the match to TRBD1 covers 10 bases. Unmatched junction bases numbered 1, after V lost 6 bases and J lost 0 bases. The germline V gene encodes CDR1 ENHRY and CDR2 SYGVKD. The CDR3 sequence is 15 residues long. The CDR3 reads CAISGQGANTGELFF. CDR3 nucleotides: TGTGCCATCAGCGGACAGGGGGCGAACACCGGGGAGCTGTTTTTT.